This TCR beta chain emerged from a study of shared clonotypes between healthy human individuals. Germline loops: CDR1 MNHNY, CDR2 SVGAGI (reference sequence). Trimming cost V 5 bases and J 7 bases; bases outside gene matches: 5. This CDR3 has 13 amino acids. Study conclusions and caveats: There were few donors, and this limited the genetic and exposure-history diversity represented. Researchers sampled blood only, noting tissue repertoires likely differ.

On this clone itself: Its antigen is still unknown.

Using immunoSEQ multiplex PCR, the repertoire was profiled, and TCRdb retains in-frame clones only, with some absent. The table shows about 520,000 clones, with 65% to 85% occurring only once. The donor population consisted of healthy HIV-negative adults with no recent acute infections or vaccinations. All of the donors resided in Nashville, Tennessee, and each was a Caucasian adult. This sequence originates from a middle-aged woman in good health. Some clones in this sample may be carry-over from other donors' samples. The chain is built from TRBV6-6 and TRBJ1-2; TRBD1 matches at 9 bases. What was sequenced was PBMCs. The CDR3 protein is CASSPTGGIGYTF. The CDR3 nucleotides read TGTGCCAGCAGTCCGACAGGGGGGATTGGCTACACCTTC.